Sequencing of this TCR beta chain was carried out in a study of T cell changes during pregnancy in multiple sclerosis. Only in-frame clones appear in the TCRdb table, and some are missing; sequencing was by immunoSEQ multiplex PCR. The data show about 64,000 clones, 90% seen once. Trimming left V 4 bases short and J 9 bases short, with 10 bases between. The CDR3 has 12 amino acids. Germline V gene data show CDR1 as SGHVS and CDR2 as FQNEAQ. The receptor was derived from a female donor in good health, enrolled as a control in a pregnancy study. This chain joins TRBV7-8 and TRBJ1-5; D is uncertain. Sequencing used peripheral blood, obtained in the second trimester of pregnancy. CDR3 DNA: TGTGCCAGCAGCTCTGAGGAGGGGCCCCAGCATTTT. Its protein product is CASSSEEGPQHF.